This T cell receptor (beta chain) was retrieved from a study of technical replicates of blood from a few donors. This clone was recorded once. Sequencing used immunoSEQ multiplex PCR; TCRdb keeps in-frame clones, though not all of them. The sample holds over 80,000 clones, 95% to 96% seen once. The CDR3 spans 14 residues. In germline, CDR1 is SEHNR, CDR2 FQNEAQ (reference sequence). The V gene lost 1 base and the J gene lost 5 bases, with 9 bases spanning the gap. Source material: T cells isolated from PBMCs. This chain connects TRBV7-9 to TRBJ2-1; D is ambiguous. The sequence derives from a human donor in good health. The CDR3 sequence: CASSLGSTNNEQFF. The CDR3 coding sequence is TGTGCCAGCAGCTTAGGATCCACTAACAATGAGCAGTTCTTC.